This T cell receptor (beta chain) was documented in a study of T cell changes during pregnancy in multiple sclerosis. Trimming removed 3 bases at V and 2 bases at J, with 11 bases between. The CDR3 extends over 15 amino acids. The germline gives CDR1 SGHAT, CDR2 FQNNGV. Profiled with immunoSEQ multiplex PCR; TCRdb holds only in-frame clones, not every one. The sample shows about 83,000 clones, approximately 91% of them seen only once. Here the sequenced sample was PBMCs, taken in the first trimester of pregnancy. The V and J genes are TRBV11-2 and TRBJ2-1, with D possibly matching TRBD1 (5 bases). This TCR was sampled from a female donor in good health, serving as a control in a pregnancy study. Some clones in this sample may be carry-over from other donors' samples. The CDR3 here is CASSLDKSTYNEQFF. CDR3 in DNA: TGTGCCAGCAGCTTGGACAAGTCAACCTACAATGAGCAGTTCTTC.